This T cell receptor beta chain was documented in a study of graft-versus-host responses after intestinal transplantation. CDR1 is MNHEY and CDR2 is SMNVEV in the germline V gene (reference sequence). CDR3 length: 14 residues. Trimming stripped 4 bases from V and 3 bases from J, with 13 bases between. Graft specimens yielded both intraepithelial and lamina propria lymphocytes. Data came from immunoSEQ multiplex PCR; TCRdb stores just in-frame clones and leaves some out. The repertoire holds some 10,000 clones, with approximately 77% as singletons. Here the sequenced sample was ileum tissue, taken nearly 480 days after intestinal transplantation. This rearrangement joins TRBV27 to TRBJ2-7; maybe TRBD2 (6 bases). The source is a human patient who received an intestinal transplant, so some T cells may come from the graft donor. CDR3 sequence (DNA): TGTGCCAGCAGTTCTCCGGGACTCCACTACGAGCAGTACTTC. This encodes CASSSPGLHYEQYF.